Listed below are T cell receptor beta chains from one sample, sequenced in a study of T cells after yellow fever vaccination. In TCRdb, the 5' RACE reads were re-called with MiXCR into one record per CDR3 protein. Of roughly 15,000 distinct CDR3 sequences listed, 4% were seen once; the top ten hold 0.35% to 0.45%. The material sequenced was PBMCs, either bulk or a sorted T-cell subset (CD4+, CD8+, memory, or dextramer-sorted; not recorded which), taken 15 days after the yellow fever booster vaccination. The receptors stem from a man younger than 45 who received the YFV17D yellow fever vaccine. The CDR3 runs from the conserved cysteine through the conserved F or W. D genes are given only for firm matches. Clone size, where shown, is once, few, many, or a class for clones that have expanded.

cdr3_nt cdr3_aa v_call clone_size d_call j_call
TGCAGTGCTTACCCGACTGGCGGGAGCCACTACGAGCAGTACTTC CSAYPTGGSHYEQYF TRBV20-1 many TRBD2 TRBJ2-7
TGTGCCAGCAGCTTAACCGGCGGGGGGTACAGCCAAGACACAGATACGCAGTATTTT CASSLTGGGYSQDTDTQYF TRBV7-3 few TRBD2 TRBJ2-3
TGTGCCAGCAGCGCCTTCTCCGGGAGGGTGACAGATACGCAGTATTTT CASSAFSGRVTDTQYF TRBV7-2 many TRBD2 TRBJ2-3
TGTGCCAGCAGCAGTATGAACACCGGGGAGCTGTTTTTT CASSSMNTGELFF TRBV7-2 many . TRBJ2-2
TGCAGTGCTAGACCCCGGGAGGAGGTACGGGGCTACACCTTC CSARPREEVRGYTF TRBV20-1 many . TRBJ1-2
TGTGCCAGCAGCTTAGTCGGGGGTGGATTTGATGGCTACACCTTC CASSLVGGGFDGYTF TRBV7-2 medium-sized . TRBJ1-2
TGTGCCAGCAGCCCCGCCAACCCCTACGAGCAGTACTTC CASSPANPYEQYF TRBV28 few . TRBJ2-7
TGTGCCAGCAGCGTGCAGGGGTCAGATACGCAGTATTTT CASSVQGSDTQYF TRBV5-8 many . TRBJ2-3
TGTGCCAGCGGATTCACAGGGGAAGAGCAGTACTTC CASGFTGEEQYF TRBV7-9 many TRBD1 TRBJ2-7
TGTGCCATCAGTGAGGAGGGCATAATCTCTGGAAACACCATATATTTT CAISEEGIISGNTIYF TRBV10-3 medium-sized . TRBJ1-3
TGCGCCAGCAGCCAAGGGGAGGACAGGCCGTACAATGAGCAGTTCTTC CASSQGEDRPYNEQFF TRBV4-3 many . TRBJ2-1
TGCGCCAGCAGCGAACTAGCTAGCTCCTACAATGAGCAGTTCTTC CASSELASSYNEQFF TRBV5-1 many . TRBJ2-1
TGTGCCAGCAGCCGCAGGGGAGGAAACACCATATATTTT CASSRRGGNTIYF TRBV3-1 many . TRBJ1-3
TGTGCCAGCAGCCCGGGCGGGACAGGGCGCGATGAGCAGTTCTTC CASSPGGTGRDEQFF TRBV7-2 many TRBD1 TRBJ2-1
TGTGCCAGCAGCCCAGGGGATCCTGGGACTAGCGGAACCACTAGCACAGATACGCAGTATTTT CASSPGDPGTSGTTSTDTQYF TRBV6-4 many TRBD2 TRBJ2-3
TGTGCCAGCAGTTTGGGGGGGCGGGATACTGAAGCTTTCTTT CASSLGGRDTEAFF TRBV27 many . TRBJ1-1
TGTGCCAGCAGCTTAGTTGACAAGGCGTACTTC CASSLVDKAYF TRBV7-9 many . TRBJ2-5
TGCGCCAGCAGCTTGGTCCGGGATTACTACGAGCAGTACTTC CASSLVRDYYEQYF TRBV5-1 many . TRBJ2-7
TGTGCCACCAGTGCCGACCCGGGATCAGCGGGGCCAGATACGCAGTATTTT CATSADPGSAGPDTQYF TRBV24-1 medium-sized TRBD2 TRBJ2-3
TGTGCCAGCACGCCCTCGAGCGGAGGGGGGGAGACCCAGTACTTC CASTPSSGGGETQYF TRBV6-2/TRBV6-3 many . TRBJ2-5
TGTGCCAGCAGCCAAGGCCAGCTAGCGGCCCCCTACGAGCAGTACTTC CASSQGQLAAPYEQYF TRBV4-2 . TRBD2 TRBJ2-7
TGTGCCACCAGTACGACAGGGGTCGTCACCGGGGAGCTGTTTTTT CATSTTGVVTGELFF TRBV24-1 many TRBD1 TRBJ2-2
TGTGCCAGCAGCCCCAAGATAACTGAAGCTTTCTTT CASSPKITEAFF TRBV11-1 many . TRBJ1-1
TGTGCCAGCAGCCAAGAAATCAACCAAGAGACCCAGTACTTC CASSQEINQETQYF TRBV4-2 medium-sized . TRBJ2-5
TGCAGTGCAAATCCTATTCCCGGGACAGTTTTCCTCGAGCAGTACTTC CSANPIPGTVFLEQYF TRBV20-1 many TRBD1 TRBJ2-7
TGTGCCAGTTGGAGGGCAGGTCAAGAGACCCAGTACTTC CASWRAGQETQYF TRBV25-1 many . TRBJ2-5
TGTGCCAGCAGCCCAGTAGCGGGAGCGCTAGATACGCAGTATTTT CASSPVAGALDTQYF TRBV3-1 many TRBD2 TRBJ2-3
TGTGCCAGCAGCTTAGGTTCGGCGGGAACTAGCACAGATACGCAGTATTTT CASSLGSAGTSTDTQYF TRBV7-3 many . TRBJ2-3
TGCAGTGCTAGAGGAGGGACTACCTACAATGAGCAGTTCTTC CSARGGTTYNEQFF TRBV20-1 medium-sized TRBD2 TRBJ2-1
TGTGCCAGCAGCCCCGGGACTAACAGGTTTCCGTACTTC CASSPGTNRFPYF TRBV5-6 many TRBD2 TRBJ2-7
TGTGCCACCAGCAGTCCGGGATCAAATCGCGAGCAGTACTTC CATSSPGSNREQYF TRBV15 many . TRBJ2-7
TGTGCCAGCAGCTTAGGTTGGGGAGGCACTGAAGCTTTCTTT CASSLGWGGTEAFF TRBV7-9 many . TRBJ1-1
TGTGCCAGCAGTTTAACCGAGGGGTCGGCCAAAAACATTCAGTACTTC CASSLTEGSAKNIQYF TRBV12-3/TRBV12-4 medium-sized . TRBJ2-4
TGCAGTGCTACAGCGGGAGTTATGGAGACCCAGTACTTC CSATAGVMETQYF TRBV20-1 many TRBD2 TRBJ2-5
TGCGCCAGCTCAGAAAAATTAGCGGGAGGCCACGAGCAGTACTTC CASSEKLAGGHEQYF TRBV10-1 many TRBD2 TRBJ2-7
TGTGCCAGCAGTTCTTCAGGATGGCCGGCGGGGGAGGAGACCCAGTACTTC CASSSSGWPAGEETQYF TRBV6-5 many TRBD2 TRBJ2-5
TGTGCCAGCAGTGAAGCGAGTCGGATGAACACCGGGGAGCTGTTTTTT CASSEASRMNTGELFF TRBV6-1 many . TRBJ2-2
TGTGCCAGCAGCCCAGGGGTGGGAGCAGCGACCCAGTACTTC CASSPGVGAATQYF TRBV3-1 many . TRBJ2-5
TGTGCCAGCAGTTTTCGCGCTGAAGCTTTCTTT CASSFRAEAFF TRBV12-3/TRBV12-4 many . TRBJ1-1
TGCGCCAGCAGCTTGGGACAGGGCCCATACGAGCAGTACTTC CASSLGQGPYEQYF TRBV5-1 many TRBD1 TRBJ2-7
TGTGCTAGTGGTTTACAGCACTACAATGAGCAGTTCTTC CASGLQHYNEQFF TRBV12-5 many . TRBJ2-1
TGTGCCACCAGTGATCCGGTCGTAGCGGGTGAGCAGTTCTTC CATSDPVVAGEQFF TRBV24-1 many TRBD2 TRBJ2-1
TGTGCCAGCAGCGATACTCCGGGACAGGGGACGTTCTTC CASSDTPGQGTFF TRBV2 . TRBD1 TRBJ2-1
TGTGCCATCAGTGAGGCAGGCTACGAGCAGTACTTC CAISEAGYEQYF TRBV10-3 many . TRBJ2-7
TGTGCCAGCAGTTGGCCTAATCAGCCCCAGCATTTT CASSWPNQPQHF TRBV6-6 many . TRBJ1-5
TGTGCCAGCAGCACCGACAGACTTCAGCCCCAGCATTTT CASSTDRLQPQHF TRBV6-5 many . TRBJ1-5
TGTGCCAGCAGCTTAGTGCCCTTTCCCGGGACTAATACCGGGGAGCTGTTTTTT CASSLVPFPGTNTGELFF TRBV7-6 many TRBD2 TRBJ2-2
TGCAGCGTTTGGGCGCTCGGCCGCTCCTACGAGCAGTACTTC CSVWALGRSYEQYF TRBV29-1 many . TRBJ2-7
TGTGCCTGGAGGGGGGAAGGGTACAATGAGCAGTTCTTC CAWRGEGYNEQFF TRBV30 many . TRBJ2-1
TGTGCCAGCAGCTTCCCTTCGACAGGACTTGGTGAGAGCAATCAGCCCCAGCATTTT CASSFPSTGLGESNQPQHF TRBV5-4 many . TRBJ1-5
TGCGCCAGCAGCTCCCTAGCGGGAGGGCCGGGTAATGAGCAGTTCTTC CASSSLAGGPGNEQFF TRBV5-1 medium-sized TRBD2 TRBJ2-1
TGTGCCAGTAGTATGTACTCCATGAACACTGAAGCTTTCTTT CASSMYSMNTEAFF TRBV19 many . TRBJ1-1